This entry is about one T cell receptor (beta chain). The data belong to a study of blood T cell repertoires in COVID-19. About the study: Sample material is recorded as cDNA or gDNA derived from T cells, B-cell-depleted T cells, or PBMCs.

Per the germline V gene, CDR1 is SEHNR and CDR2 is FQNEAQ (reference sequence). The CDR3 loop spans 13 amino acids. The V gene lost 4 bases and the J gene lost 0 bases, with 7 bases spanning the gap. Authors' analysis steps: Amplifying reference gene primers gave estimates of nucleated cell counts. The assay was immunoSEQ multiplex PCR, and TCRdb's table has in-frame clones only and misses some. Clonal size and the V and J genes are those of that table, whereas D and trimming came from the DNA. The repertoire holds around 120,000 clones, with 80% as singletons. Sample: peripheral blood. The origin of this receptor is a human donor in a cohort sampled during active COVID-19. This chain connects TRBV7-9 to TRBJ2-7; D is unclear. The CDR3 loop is CASSSRHSYEQYF. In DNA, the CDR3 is TGTGCCAGCAGCTCCCGACACTCCTACGAGCAGTACTTC.